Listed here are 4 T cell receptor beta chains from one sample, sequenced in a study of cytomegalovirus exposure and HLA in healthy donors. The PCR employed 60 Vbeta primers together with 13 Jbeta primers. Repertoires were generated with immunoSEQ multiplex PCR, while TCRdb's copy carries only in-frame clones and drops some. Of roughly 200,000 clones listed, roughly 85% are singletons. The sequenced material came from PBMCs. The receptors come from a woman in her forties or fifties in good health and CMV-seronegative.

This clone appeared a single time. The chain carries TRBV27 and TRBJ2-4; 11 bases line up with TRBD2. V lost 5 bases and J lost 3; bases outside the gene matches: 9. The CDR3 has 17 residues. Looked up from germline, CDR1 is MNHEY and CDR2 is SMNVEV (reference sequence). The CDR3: CASSLTTSGMVKNIQYF. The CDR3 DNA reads TGTGCCAGCAGTCTCACGACTAGCGGGATGGTCAAAAACATTCAGTACTTC.

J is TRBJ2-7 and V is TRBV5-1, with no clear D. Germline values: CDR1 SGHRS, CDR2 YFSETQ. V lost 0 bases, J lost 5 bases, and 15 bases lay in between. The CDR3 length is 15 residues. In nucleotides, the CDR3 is TGCGCCAGCAGCTTGGGGCCTCTAAGACACCACGAGCAGTACTTC. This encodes CASSLGPLRHHEQYF.

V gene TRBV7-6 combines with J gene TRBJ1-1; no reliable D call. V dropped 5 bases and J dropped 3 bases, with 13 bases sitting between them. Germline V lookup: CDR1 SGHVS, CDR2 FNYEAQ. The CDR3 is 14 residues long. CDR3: CASSLTSGDTEAFF. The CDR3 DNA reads TGTGCCAGCAGCCTAACAAGTGGAGACACTGAAGCTTTCTTT.

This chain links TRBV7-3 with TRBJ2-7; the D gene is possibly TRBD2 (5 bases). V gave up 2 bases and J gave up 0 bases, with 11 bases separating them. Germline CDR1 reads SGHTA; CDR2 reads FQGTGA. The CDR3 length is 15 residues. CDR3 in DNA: TGTGCCAGCAGCTTACTAGCCGAGAGCTCCTACGAGCAGTACTTC. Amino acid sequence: CASSLLAESSYEQYF.